This section outlines one T cell receptor (beta chain) sequence together with its context. This specimen belongs to a study of cytomegalovirus exposure and HLA in healthy donors. In the PCR, 60 Vbeta and 13 Jbeta primers were used. Repertoires were generated with immunoSEQ multiplex PCR, while TCRdb's copy carries only in-frame clones and drops some. The repertoire holds some 150,000 clones, with roughly 72% as singletons. The receptor comes from a woman aged 25-40 years in good health and CMV-seropositive. What was sequenced was PBMCs.

The CDR3 nucleotides are TGTGCCAGCACTCGCGGGAGCTCGGGGGAGACCCAGTACTTC. Translating gives CASTRGSSGETQYF. This chain uses TRBV11-2 with TRBJ2-5; 7 positions match TRBD2. Germline V gene data show CDR1 as SGHAT and CDR2 as FQNNGV. V lost 7 bases to trimming and J lost 5 bases; unmatched junction nucleotides: 10. This CDR3 is 14 amino acids long.